What follows are 22 T cell receptor beta chains derived from one specimen sequenced in a study of T cell clusters in autoimmune cytopenias. Multiplex touch-down PCR amplified TRB using TRB-A and TRB-B pools in one tube. TCRdb re-called the multiplex PCR reads and shows each CDR3 protein once, DNA omitted. This sample's clone table lists roughly 4,800 distinct CDR3 sequences. Each sample's input was 200 to 250 ng genomic DNA, 38,000 or so genome equivalents. These same records also appear under a second study, on T cell repertoires in aging, cancer and after chemotherapy.

Specimen: peripheral blood. The source is a human donor in good health.

The CDR3 region is CASITTGAMETQYF. This sequence joins TRBV7-9 and TRBJ2-5; no DNA is available, so the TRBD1 call from TCRdb remains unchecked. Germline CDR1 reads SEHNR; CDR2 reads FQNEAQ (reference sequence). The CDR3 is 14 amino acids.

By frequency, this clonotype registers medium-sized. V and J are TRBV11-1 and TRBJ2-7; no DNA is available, so the TRBD1 call from TCRdb remains unchecked. CDR3 length: 14 residues. Germline V lookup: CDR1 SGHAT, CDR2 FQDESV (reference sequence). Here the CDR3 reads CASSPDRGAYEQYF. Combining the CDR3 with reference TRBV11-1 and TRBJ2-7 gives the whole variable domain EAEVAQSPRYKITEKSQAVAFWCDPISGHATLYWYRQILGQGPELLVQFQDESVVDDSQLPKDRFSAERLKGVDSTLKIQPAELGDSAMYLCASSPDRGAYEQYFGPGTRLTVT.

Judged by frequency, this clonotype is medium-sized. The gene calls are TRBV6-4 and TRBJ2-3; without DNA, the TCRdb call of TRBD2 cannot be checked. This CDR3 has 17 residues. CDR1 MRHNA and CDR2 SNTAGT come from the germline V gene. This CDR3 reads CASSDSPPSGGADTQYF.

This chain joins TRBV6-5 and TRBJ2-5. CDR1 is MNHEY and CDR2 is SVGAGI in the germline V gene. The CDR3 is 11 amino acids. The CDR3 sequence: CASNWQETQYF.

This clonotype shows up as medium-sized by frequency. V usage is TRBV5-4 and J usage is TRBJ2-2. From germline, CDR1 is SGHNT and CDR2 YYREEE (reference sequence). This CDR3 region has 15 residues. This CDR3 is CASSLQLADTGELFF.

This clonotype is classed as medium-sized by frequency. V is TRBV6-5 and J is TRBJ2-7; the TCRdb call, TRBD1, lacks DNA for checking. The CDR3 runs 13 residues. The V gene's germline CDR1 is MNHEY and CDR2 SVGAGI. The chain's CDR3 is CASRNAGSHEQYF.

The CDR3 loop is CASSLLRGPGEQFF. This sequence joins TRBV18 and TRBJ2-1; TCRdb's D gene call, TRBD1, goes unchecked for lack of DNA. This CDR3 is 14 amino acids long. The V gene's germline CDR1 is KGHSH and CDR2 LQKENI.

This clonotype shows up as medium-sized by frequency. The rearrangement joins TRBV19 to TRBJ1-3. Looked up from germline, CDR1 is LNHDA and CDR2 is SQIVND (reference sequence). This CDR3 is 15 amino acids long. The CDR3 is CASHHPWSSGNTIYF.

The chain combines TRBV6-2 or TRBV6-3 with TRBJ2-5; the TRBD1 assignment by TCRdb is unverifiable without DNA. CDR1 is MNHEY and CDR2 is SVGEGT in the germline V gene. There are 16 residues in the CDR3. CDR3 sequence reads: CASSLGALALGETQYF.

This chain uses TRBV20-1 with TRBJ1-1; the TRBD1 assignment by TCRdb is unverifiable without DNA. The CDR3 loop spans 15 amino acids. From germline, CDR1 is DFQATT and CDR2 SNEGSKA (reference sequence). The CDR3 sequence is CSAPDGSGGRGEAFF.

This clonotype counts as medium-sized by frequency. The rearrangement joins TRBV27 to TRBJ2-2. The germline CDR1 and CDR2 sequences are MNHEY and SMNVEV (reference sequence). The CDR3 totals 14 residues. This CDR3 reads CASRVLLAAGELFF.

This clonotype is labeled medium-sized based on frequency. The CDR3 is CASRLRRGARGVGSYEQYF. V is TRBV27 and J is TRBJ2-7; TCRdb's assignment of TRBD2 cannot be checked, as there is no DNA. Germline V gives CDR1 MNHEY, CDR2 SMNVEV (reference sequence). This CDR3 is 19 amino acids long.

The chain combines TRBV24-1 with TRBJ2-3. The CDR3 sequence is 14 residues long. CDR1 and CDR2 from the germline V gene are KGHDR and SFDVKD. This CDR3 is CATSDFASTDTQYF.

In terms of frequency, this clonotype is medium-sized. The genes are TRBV6-1 and TRBJ2-3; absent DNA, TCRdb's TRBD1 call cannot be checked. The CDR3 is 13 amino acids. Germline CDR1 reads MNHNS; CDR2 reads SASEGT. Here the CDR3 reads CASSRTQGNTQYF.

This clonotype is called medium-sized (0.01 to 0.1%) based on its frequency. The V call is TRBV18, the J call TRBJ1-6. CDR1 is KGHSH and CDR2 is LQKENI in the germline V gene. The CDR3 runs 16 residues. CDR3 sequence: CASSQSADGINSPLHF.

The chain couples TRBV15 to TRBJ1-1; without DNA, the TCRdb call of TRBD1 cannot be checked. Germline-derived CDR1 and CDR2 are LNHNV and YYDKDF (reference sequence). This CDR3 comprises 16 residues. This CDR3 reads CATGTGWTLGNTEAFF.

Measured by frequency, this clonotype is medium-sized. The V gene is TRBV6-5, the J gene TRBJ1-1; TCRdb names TRBD1, which stays unverified in the absence of DNA. There are 14 residues in the CDR3. In germline, CDR1 is MNHEY, CDR2 SVGAGI. The CDR3 reads CASSLGQGNTEAFF.

Judged by frequency, this clonotype is medium-sized. The genes are TRBV19 and TRBJ2-1; absent DNA, TCRdb's TRBD2 call cannot be checked. The germline V gene has CDR1 LNHDA and CDR2 SQIVND (reference sequence). The CDR3 length is 15 residues. This CDR3 is CASSRLAGGYNEQFF.

The rearrangement uses TRBV27 and TRBJ2-3; with no DNA, the TCRdb D assignment of TRBD1 cannot be verified. The CDR3 extends over 13 amino acids. Germline CDR1 reads MNHEY; CDR2 reads SMNVEV (reference sequence). Here the CDR3 reads CASSLFGGHTQYF.

The J gene is TRBJ2-3, the V gene TRBV11-2; the D call of TRBD1 rests on TCRdb alone, since no DNA is present to check it. Germline CDR1 reads SGHAT; CDR2 reads FQNNGV. This CDR3 region has 16 residues. The CDR3 here is CASSLIQGQGTDTQYF.

The chain is built from TRBV20-1 and TRBJ2-5; the D call from TCRdb, TRBD2, cannot be confirmed without DNA. This CDR3 is built from 16 residues. The germline V gene has CDR1 DFQATT and CDR2 SNEGSKA (reference sequence). The CDR3 loop reads CSARDFGVGRAETQYF.

Measured by frequency, this clonotype is medium-sized. This rearrangement joins TRBV30 to TRBJ2-7; TCRdb designates TRBD2, a call that cannot be tested without DNA. The CDR3 sequence is 15 residues long. CDR1 is GTSNPN, CDR2 SVGIG, per germline (reference sequence). Here the CDR3 reads CAWSNEPRLPYEQYF.